What follows are 32 T cell receptor beta chains derived from one specimen sequenced in a study of blood T cells in healthy people across ages (dated by TCRdb to about 2015). Libraries were constructed by 5' RACE. Sequencing was performed on an Illumina HiSeq 2500. A second about 7 to 11 cycle PCR used a sample-barcoded 5' primer and a J-beta primer mix. In TCRdb, the public reads were trimmed at Q25 with fastp and aligned with MiXCR, with productive beta chains retained. Each CDR3 protein gets just one entry, which takes the most common genes and DNA from the rows behind it. Present in this sample are 780,000 or so distinct CDR3 sequences, approximately 60% of which were seen just once. Roughly 25% of the sample rests with the top ten. Sequencing was performed on blood. These receptors all stem from a middle-aged man in good health.

This chain joins TRBV28 and TRBJ1-2; D is perhaps TRBD1 (5 bases). V was clipped by 4 bases and J by 1 base, with 16 bases between them. Per germline, CDR1 MDHEN and CDR2 SYDVKM. This CDR3 comprises 16 residues. As DNA, the CDR3 is TGTGCCAGCAGTTCGCCCCCCCCGACAGTTAACTATGGCTACACCTTC. Protein product: CASSSPPPTVNYGYTF.

The chain carries TRBV4-1 and TRBJ2-4; 7 positions agree with TRBD1. The V gene end was trimmed by 3 bases and the J gene end by 13 bases; junction bases not matched to a gene: 12. The length of the CDR3 is 14 residues. In germline, CDR1 is MGHRA, CDR2 YSYEKL. The CDR3: CASSQDTGVNEQYF. The CDR3 DNA follows: TGCGCCAGCAGCCAGGATACAGGGGTCAATGAGCAGTACTTC.

This clonotype was counted a few times. The V call is TRBV4-1, the J call TRBJ2-5; D might be TRBD1 (5 bases). Trimming cost V 0 bases and J 13 bases, with 15 bases left between them. This CDR3 is built from 13 residues. In germline, CDR1 is MGHRA, CDR2 YSYEKL. In DNA, the CDR3 is TGCGCCAGCAGCCAAGAGAAGGGGCAGGGAATGTACTTC. This translates into CASSQEKGQGMYF.

The chain is built from TRBV5-1 and TRBJ2-5; 7 nucleotides match TRBD1. V lost 0 bases, J lost 4 bases, and 9 bases stayed unmatched. CDR1 and CDR2 (germline): SGHRS, YFSETQ. The CDR3 runs to 16 residues. In DNA form, the CDR3 reads TGCGCCAGCAGCTTGGAGAACAGGGGCGTTGGAGAGACCCAGTACTTC. Translating it yields CASSLENRGVGETQYF.

This chain uses TRBV5-1 with TRBJ1-5; D is possibly TRBD1 (5 bases). Germline loops: CDR1 SGHRS, CDR2 YFSETQ. There are 15 residues in the CDR3. V was trimmed by 0 bases and J by 7 bases, leaving 14 bases between them. Here the CDR3 reads CASSLGVSGDQPQHF. The DNA for the CDR3 is TGCGCCAGCAGCTTGGGTGTTTCGGGGGACCAGCCCCAGCATTTT.

With regard to this clonotype: A junction end diverges from the germline sequence, so it may reflect a read error. This rearrangement joins TRBV27 to TRBJ2-3; the D is unclear. The CDR3 length is 15 residues. From germline, CDR1 is MNHEY and CDR2 SMNVEV (reference sequence). As DNA, the CDR3 is TGTGCCGGCAGTTTTCTGGCCATGCGCACAGATACGCAGTATTTT. Translated: CAGSFLAMRTDTQYF.

The chain has TRBV12-3 or TRBV12-4 and TRBJ1-2, with D tentatively TRBD1 (6 bases). Trimming removed 9 bases from V and 5 bases from J, with 16 bases in between. CDR3 length equals 13 residues. CDR3 protein: CASYKGGQYGYTF. The CDR3 region has the DNA TGTGCCAGTTACAAGGGGGGCCAGTATGGCTACACCTTC.

Of note for this clonotype: A much larger clonotype is one base distant, so this may be a read error. The chain uses TRBV5-1 and TRBJ2-4; D not resolved. Trimming removed 0 bases from V and 14 bases from J, with 18 bases in between. Per germline, CDR1 SGHRS and CDR2 YFSETQ. The CDR3 runs to 14 residues. CDR3 loop: CASSLAGRKETKYF. The CDR3 DNA reads TGCGCCAGCAGCTTGGCCGGCAGAAAAGAGACCAAGTACTTC. The full variable domain, its missing parts supplied by reference TRBV5-1 and TRBJ2-4, is KAGVTQTPRYLIKTRGQQVTLSCSPISGHRSVSWYQQTPGQGLQFLFEYFSETQRNKGNFPGRFSGRQFSNSRSEMNVSTLELGDSALYLCASSLAGRKETKYFGAGTRLSVL.

The CDR3 sequence is CASSPEQRTYGYTF. CDR3 nucleotides: TGTGCCAGCAGCCCGGAACAGAGAACGTACGGCTACACCTTC. This rearrangement joins TRBV7-9 to TRBJ1-2; no firm D call. The germline gives CDR1 SEHNR, CDR2 FQNEAQ (reference sequence). Trimming stripped 5 bases from V and 8 bases from J, with 18 bases between. The CDR3 extends over 14 amino acids.

The sample holds a few counts of this clonotype. This rearrangement joins TRBV7-2 to TRBJ1-1; perhaps TRBD1 as D (5 bases). The V end lost 0 bases, the J end lost 1 base, and 9 bases lay between the germline ends. The CDR3 sequence is 15 residues long. Per germline, CDR1 SGHTA and CDR2 FQGNSA. This chain's CDR3 is CASSLAAGGNTEAFF. The CDR3 nucleotides are TGTGCCAGCAGCTTAGCGGCCGGGGGGAACACTGAAGCTTTCTTT.

This clonotype was seen a few times. The V gene is TRBV28, the J gene TRBJ2-6, with no clear D. CDR1 is MDHEN, CDR2 SYDVKM, per germline. Trimming took off 5 bases at V and 2 bases at J, with 13 bases between the two ends. CDR3 length: 16 amino acids. This chain's CDR3 is CASSRHEQPGANVLTF. In nucleotides, the CDR3 is TGTGCCAGCAGTCGGCACGAGCAGCCTGGGGCCAACGTCCTGACTTTC.

The chain carries TRBV7-2 and TRBJ1-1; D unresolved. V was trimmed by 4 bases and J by 1 base, leaving 7 bases between them. The CDR3 has 13 amino acids. Germline CDR1 is SGHTA and CDR2 is FQGNSA. The CDR3 sequence: CASSWAQNTEAFF. CDR3 sequence (DNA): TGTGCCAGCAGCTGGGCCCAGAACACTGAAGCTTTCTTT.

The chain links TRBV5-1 to TRBJ2-5, with no clear D. Trimming pared 1 base from V and 1 base from J, leaving 11 bases between. CDR1 SGHRS and CDR2 YFSETQ come from the germline V gene. The CDR3 extends over 15 amino acids. The CDR3 is CASSLRADLQETQYF. The CDR3 DNA reads TGCGCCAGCAGCTTGCGAGCAGACCTCCAAGAGACCCAGTACTTC.

The J gene is TRBJ2-7, the V gene TRBV10-3; D might be TRBD2 (6 bases). The CDR3 covers 15 residues. V gave up 0 bases and J gave up 1 base, with 10 bases separating them. Germline loops: CDR1 ENHRY, CDR2 SYGVKD. CDR3 loop: CAISESVAGSYEQYF. The DNA of the CDR3 is TGTGCCATCAGTGAGTCTGTGGCGGGATCCTACGAGCAGTACTTC.

The chain joins TRBV29-1 to TRBJ1-2; 10 bases fit TRBD1. Germline CDR1 reads SQVTM; CDR2 reads ANQGSEA. V was pared by 8 bases and J by 7 bases, with 7 bases of the junction left unmatched. The CDR3 consists of 12 residues. DNA for the CDR3: TGCAGCATAGACAGGGGGCAGGGTGGCTACACCTTC. It yields the protein CSIDRGQGGYTF. The full variable domain, in which reference TRBV29-1 and TRBJ1-2 provide the parts outside the CDR3, is SAVISQKPSRDICQRGTSLTIQCQVDSQVTMMFWYRQQPGQSLTLIATANQGSEATYESGFVIDKFPISRPNLTFSTLTVSNMSPEDSSIYLCSIDRGQGGYTFGSGTRLTVV.

The CDR3 region has the DNA TGTGCCAGCAGTTTGGATGGTCCCTCTTTTGGCTACAATGAGCAGTTCTTC. The encoded protein is CASSLDGPSFGYNEQFF. The J gene is TRBJ2-1, the V gene TRBV27; D call uncertain. Germline lookup yields CDR1 MNHEY and CDR2 SMNVEV (reference sequence). V lost 3 bases, J lost 3 bases, and 18 bases lay in between. The CDR3 runs 17 residues.

This clonotype was seen a few times. The genes are TRBV24-1 and TRBJ2-5, with D possibly being TRBD1 (6 bases). V lost 4 bases and J lost 1, with 12 bases in between. Germline V CDR1 and CDR2: KGHDR, SFDVKD. The CDR3 has 15 amino acids. CDR3 protein: CATSDQDRPQETQYF. CDR3 DNA sequence: TGTGCCACCAGTGACCAGGACAGACCCCAAGAGACCCAGTACTTC.

This clonotype was recorded only once. The genes are TRBV5-5 and TRBJ2-1; D gene ambiguous. This CDR3 has 13 amino acids. Germline loops: CDR1 SGHKS, CDR2 YYEKEE (reference sequence). Trimming removed 0 bases at V and 10 bases at J, with 11 bases between. As DNA, the CDR3 is TGTGCCAGCAGCTTGGTTCCCCTCCCCGAGCAGTTCTTC. This translates into CASSLVPLPEQFF.

About this clonotype: A much larger clone sits a single nucleotide away, making a read error possible. The chain uses TRBV9 and TRBJ1-2, with 8 nucleotides matching TRBD1. From germline, CDR1 is SGDLS and CDR2 YYNGEE. CDR3 size: 14 residues. V was pared by 3 bases and J by 8 bases, with 9 bases of the junction left unmatched. The DNA of the CDR3 is TGTGCCAGCAGCGATCGAGGACAGGGAGGAGGCTACACCTTC. It yields the protein CASSDRGQGGGYTF.

The rearrangement links TRBV7-2 to TRBJ2-3; D not resolved. Germline CDR1 SGHTA, CDR2 FQGNSA. Trimming shortened V by 5 bases and J by 4 bases, and 19 bases separated the two germline ends. The CDR3 totals 16 residues. CDR3 coding DNA: TGTGCCAGCAGCCCGGCGCCGCGTTGGGGTTCAGATACGCAGTATTTT. It translates to CASSPAPRWGSDTQYF.

The V gene is TRBV24-1, the J gene TRBJ2-5, with 10 bases fitting TRBD2. The CDR3 sequence is 16 residues long. The trim removed 4 bases at V and 4 bases at J, leaving 8 bases unmatched. The germline gives CDR1 KGHDR, CDR2 SFDVKD. CDR3: CATSDAGTSVPETQYF. The DNA for the CDR3 is TGTGCCACCAGTGACGCCGGGACTAGCGTCCCAGAGACCCAGTACTTC.

The chain employs TRBV30 and TRBJ2-7; D gene unclear. CDR3 length: 11 amino acids. Germline V CDR1 and CDR2: GTSNPN, SVGIG (reference sequence). The V end was cut by 0 bases, the J end by 6 bases, with 6 bases between. The CDR3 sequence: CAWSVRTEQYF. The DNA for the CDR3 is TGTGCCTGGAGTGTACGGACCGAGCAGTACTTC.

This rearrangement joins TRBV20-1 to TRBJ2-6; no reliable D call. The V gene lost 6 bases and the J gene lost 1 base, with 16 bases spanning the gap. The germline CDR1 and CDR2 sequences are DFQATT and SNEGSKA (reference sequence). The CDR3 runs 16 residues. The CDR3 bases are TGCAGTGCCCGAGCAGTAGCAAAATCTGGGGCCAACGTCCTGACTTTC. This sequence encodes CSARAVAKSGANVLTF.

The chain carries TRBV24-1 and TRBJ2-1; 9 bases are a match to TRBD1. Per the germline V gene, CDR1 is KGHDR and CDR2 is SFDVKD. CDR3 length: 17 residues. V gave up 2 bases and J gave up 8 bases; unmatched junction bases: 12. The DNA for the CDR3 is TGTGCCACCAGTGATTACACAGGGGGCTCTTCGTCAGATGAGCAGTTCTTC. Encoded protein: CATSDYTGGSSSDEQFF.

CDR3 sequence reads: CASSLGPTTSGPFEETQYF. CDR3 nucleotides: TGTGCCAGCAGCTTAGGCCCCACCACTAGCGGGCCCTTTGAAGAGACCCAGTACTTC. V is TRBV7-2 and J is TRBJ2-5; 9 bases map to TRBD2. The CDR3 has 19 amino acids. The germline V gene encodes CDR1 SGHTA and CDR2 FQGNSA. After removal of 1 base from V and 3 bases from J, the junction contained 15 bases not matched to a gene. Filled out from reference TRBV7-2 and TRBJ2-5, the complete variable domain reads GAGVSQSPSNKVTEKGKDVELRCDPISGHTALYWYRQSLGQGLEFLIYFQGNSAPDKSGLPSDRFSAERTGGSVSTLTIQRTQQEDSAVYLCASSLGPTTSGPFEETQYFGPGTRLLVL.

This clonotype was observed a few times. The genes are TRBV12-3 or TRBV12-4 and TRBJ2-7; 7 nucleotides agree with TRBD2. The end of the DNA aligns better with TRBJ2-5, so the J call may be wrong. The CDR3 totals 17 residues. The CDR3 nucleotides are TGTGCCAGCAGTTCCCAAATATCTAGCGGAGGCGAGGGGACCCAGTACTTC. Protein: CASSSQISSGGEGTQYF.

The V gene is TRBV7-2, the J gene TRBJ2-7, with TRBD2 as a possible D gene (6 bases). This CDR3 region has 15 residues. Germline values: CDR1 SGHTA, CDR2 FQGNSA. The V end lost 1 base, the J end lost 4 bases, and 14 bases lay between the germline ends. The CDR3 is CASSLDGSPSYEQYF. In DNA, the CDR3 is TGTGCCAGCAGCTTAGACGGGAGTCCCTCTTACGAGCAGTACTTC.

V usage is TRBV4-2 and J usage is TRBJ2-1; weak D call: TRBD1 (5 bases). The V gene's germline CDR1 is LGHNA and CDR2 YNFKEQ. V lost 4 bases and J lost 5, with 18 bases in between. The CDR3 consists of 16 residues. This chain's CDR3 is CASSRLRLGQNNEQFF. CDR3 in DNA: TGTGCCAGCAGCCGCCTCAGACTGGGGCAGAACAATGAGCAGTTCTTC.

The V gene is TRBV7-2, the J gene TRBJ2-7; 8 bases are a match to TRBD2. The V gene's germline CDR1 is SGHTA and CDR2 FQGNSA. V gave up 6 bases and J gave up 10 bases; unmatched junction bases: 14. The CDR3 length is 14 residues. DNA for the CDR3: TGTGCCAGCAGGGCGGGGGGCGGGGTACTGTCCCAGTACTTC. Translated, it gives CASRAGGGVLSQYF.

The chain couples TRBV7-2 to TRBJ1-6, with D possibly being TRBD1 (6 bases). V lost 6 bases to trimming and J lost 7 bases, with 16 bases between them. Germline V gene lookup returns CDR1 SGHTA and CDR2 FQGNSA. The CDR3 covers 15 residues. CDR3 bases: TGTGCCAGCAGTACCGTGGGGGGCGGGAATTCACCCCTCCACTTT. It yields the protein CASSTVGGGNSPLHF. The entire variable domain, with the rest obtained from reference TRBV7-2 and TRBJ1-6, is as follows: GAGVSQSPSNKVTEKGKDVELRCDPISGHTALYWYRQSLGQGLEFLIYFQGNSAPDKSGLPSDRFSAERTGGSVSTLTIQRTQQEDSAVYLCASSTVGGGNSPLHFGNGTRLTVT.

The chain links TRBV4-3 to TRBJ2-4; no clear D gene. With the DNA end fitting TRBJ2-7 better, the J assignment may be wrong. Looked up from germline, CDR1 is LGHNA and CDR2 is YSLEER. The CDR3 is 14 residues long. The CDR3 coding sequence is TGCGCCAGCAGCCAGGAGACCCAGGTTACCGAGCAGTACTTC. Translated, it gives CASSQETQVTEQYF.

This CDR3 is CASSPKNTQGFQRDNEQFF. DNA of the CDR3: TGTGCCAGTAGCCCGAAGAATACCCAGGGGTTTCAGAGAGACAATGAGCAGTTCTTC. This chain joins TRBV7-3 and TRBJ2-1; the D gene is possibly TRBD1 (6 bases). Trimming pared 9 bases from V and 5 bases from J, leaving 32 bases between. Germline lookup yields CDR1 SGHTA and CDR2 FQGTGA. CDR3 length equals 19 residues.